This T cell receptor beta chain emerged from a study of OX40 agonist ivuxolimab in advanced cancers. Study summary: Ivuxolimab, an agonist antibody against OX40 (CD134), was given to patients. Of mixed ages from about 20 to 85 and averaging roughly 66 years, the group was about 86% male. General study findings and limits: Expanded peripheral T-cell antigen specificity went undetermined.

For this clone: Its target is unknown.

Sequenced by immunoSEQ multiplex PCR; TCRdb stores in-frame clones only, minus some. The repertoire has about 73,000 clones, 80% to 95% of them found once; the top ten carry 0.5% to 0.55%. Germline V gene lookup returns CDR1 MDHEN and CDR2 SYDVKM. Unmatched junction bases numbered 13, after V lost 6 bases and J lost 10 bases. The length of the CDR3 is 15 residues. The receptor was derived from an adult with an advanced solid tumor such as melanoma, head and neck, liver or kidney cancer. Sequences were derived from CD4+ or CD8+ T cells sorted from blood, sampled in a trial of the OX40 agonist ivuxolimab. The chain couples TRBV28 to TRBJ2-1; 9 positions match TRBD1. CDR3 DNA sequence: TGTGCCAGCAGAATTGGTCGGGACAGGGTCAGCGAGCAGTTCTTC. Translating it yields CASRIGRDRVSEQFF.